This T cell receptor (beta chain) comes out of a study of blood T cell repertoires in COVID-19. Study context: Researchers got acute and convalescent COVID-19 samples from the United States, Italy and Spain. From T cells, B-cell-depleted T cells, or PBMCs came the material, which was cDNA or gDNA.

In the authors' methods: Amplification of reference gene primers was used by the study to estimate nucleated cell counts. TCRdb's table, derived via immunoSEQ multiplex PCR, lists solely in-frame clones and lacks some. The V and J calls and clone size are taken from that table; D and trimming were inferred from the DNA. The sample has approximately 100,000 clones, approximately 89% seen once. Trimming cost V 0 bases and J 0 bases, with 8 bases left between them. The germline CDR1 and CDR2 sequences are KGHSH and LQKENI. This CDR3 is built from 15 residues. The receptor was isolated from an elderly woman in a cohort sampled during active COVID-19. The chain carries TRBV18 and TRBJ1-1; D gene unclear. The sample was peripheral blood. In DNA form, the CDR3 reads TGTGCCAGCTCACCACCGGCACAGATGAACACTGAAGCTTTCTTT. Amino acid sequence: CASSPPAQMNTEAFF. Using reference TRBV18 and TRBJ1-1 for the parts outside the CDR3, the full variable domain is NAGVMQNPRHLVRRRGQEARLRCSPMKGHSHVYWYRQLPEEGLKFMVYLQKENIIDESGMPKERFSAEFPKEGPSILRIQQVVRGDSAAYFCASSPPAQMNTEAFFGQGTRLTVV.